A selection of T cell receptor beta chains follows, all from one sample in a study of blood T cell repertoires in COVID-19. Profiled with immunoSEQ multiplex PCR; TCRdb holds only in-frame clones, not every one. This table has some 400,000 clones, approximately 89% appearing once. Sequenced material: PBMCs or T cells enriched from blood (not recorded which). The origin of the receptors is a young man who had recovered from COVID-19. The CDR3 runs from the conserved cysteine through the conserved F or W. D genes are given only for firm matches. Size values are once, few and many counts, or a class for expanded clones, and some rows have none.

.	TRBJ2-6	.	TRBV30	TGTGCCTGGGTGCAGAACTCTGGGGCCAACGTCCTGACTTTC	CAWVQNSGANVLTF
TRBD2	TRBJ2-7	.	TRBV10-3	TGTGCCATCAGGGGGACTAGCGCGTCCTACGAGCAGTACTTC	CAIRGTSASYEQYF
.	TRBJ2-1	few	TRBV5-1	TGCGCCAGCAGCTTGGTTGGGGCAGGCCACTACAATGAGCAGTTCTTC	CASSLVGAGHYNEQFF
.	TRBJ1-1	.	TRBV3-1/TRBV3-2	TGTGCCAGCAGCCAAGTCACAGGTAACACTGAAGCTTTCTTT	CASSQVTGNTEAFF
.	TRBJ1-6	.	TRBV10-3	TGTGCCATCAGCGAACAGGGTCTTTCACCCCTCCACTTT	CAISEQGLSPLHF
.	TRBJ1-6	.	TRBV6-6	TGTGCCAGCAGTAACCGACAGACGGCCGGTGATTCACCCCTCCACTTT	CASSNRQTAGDSPLHF
TRBD2	TRBJ2-5	.	TRBV7-6	TGTGCCAGCAGCTTAAGCGGGGCGGGGGAGACCCAGTACTTC	CASSLSGAGETQYF
TRBD2	TRBJ2-2	.	TRBV6-2/TRBV6-3	TGTGCCAGCAGTTACCATCTAGCGGGGGGTAACCGAGGGGAGCTGTTTTTT	CASSYHLAGGNRGELFF
.	TRBJ1-6	many	TRBV5-1	TGCGCCAGCAGCCCTGGGGGGGGGTCCAATTCACCCCTCCACTTT	CASSPGGGSNSPLHF
TRBD1	TRBJ1-1	.	TRBV6-4	TGTGCCAGCAGCCCCGGATTGGGGACAGGGTTCACTGAAGCTTTCTTT	CASSPGLGTGFTEAFF
TRBD1	TRBJ1-2	.	TRBV6-1	TGTGCCAGCAGTGAAGAAGGGACAGTAAAAAGACTATGGCGCTACACCTTC	CASSEEGTVKRLWRYTF
.	TRBJ1-6	few	TRBV2	TGTGCCAGCACTCTAGACAGTCGGAATTCACCCCTCCACTTT	CASTLDSRNSPLHF
.	TRBJ2-3	.	TRBV2	TGTGCCAGCAGTGGGGGGCTTACGCAGTATTTT	CASSGGLTQYF
.	TRBJ1-2	.	TRBV5-6	TGTGCCAGCAGCTTGGGTACAGGGCCGGGCTATGGCTACACCTTC	CASSLGTGPGYGYTF
.	TRBJ2-2	.	TRBV9	TGTGCCAGCAGCGTAGACAGCTTGGCTTCGGGGGAGCTGTTTTTT	CASSVDSLASGELFF
.	TRBJ2-1	.	TRBV27	TGTGCCAGCAGTTGGGCCAGGGCAGGGTGGCAGGATGAGCAGTTCTTC	CASSWARAGWQDEQFF
.	TRBJ1-1	.	TRBV18	TGTGCCAGCTCACCAAGCTTTTATGACACTGAAGCTTTCTTT	CASSPSFYDTEAFF
.	TRBJ1-2	few	TRBV6-2/TRBV6-3	TGTGCCAGCAGTAATATACAGTATGGCTACACCTTC	CASSNIQYGYTF
.	TRBJ1-1	.	TRBV19	TGTGCCAGTAGTATTCGGGGGGAGACCGTCGGAGCTTTCTTT	CASSIRGETVGAFF
.	TRBJ1-2	.	TRBV5-4	TGTGCCAGCAGCTTAGGGGACTATGGCTACACCTTC	CASSLGDYGYTF
TRBD1	TRBJ1-1	.	TRBV5-5	TGTGCCAGCAGCTTCCGGGACAGGGGCCGGGGGAACACTGAAGCTTTCTTT	CASSFRDRGRGNTEAFF
TRBD1	TRBJ1-2	.	TRBV19	TGTGCCAGTACTTGGGGACAGGGGAACTATGGCTACACCTTC	CASTWGQGNYGYTF
.	TRBJ2-1	.	TRBV3-1/TRBV3-2	TGTGCCAGCAGTCCACAGGGTAATGAGCAGTTCTTC	CASSPQGNEQFF
.	TRBJ1-1	.	TRBV3-1/TRBV3-2	TGTGCCAGCAAGGAAACAGCCTTGGCGAACACTGAAGCTTTCTTT	CASKETALANTEAFF
.	TRBJ1-3	.	TRBV6-6	TGTGCCAGCAACCCCCCGACAGTCCGGGCTGGAAACACCATATATTTT	CASNPPTVRAGNTIYF
.	TRBJ1-4	.	TRBV6-5	TGTGCCAGCAGTTACAGGGACTGGGATGAAAAACTGTTTTTT	CASSYRDWDEKLFF
.	TRBJ1-1	.	TRBV11-2	TGTGCCAGCAGCTGGACCGCAGGGCCGAACACTGAAGCTTTCTTT	CASSWTAGPNTEAFF
TRBD2	TRBJ2-3	.	TRBV7-9	TGTGCCAGCAGCTTAGGACGATTAGCGGGTAAACGTACAGATACGCAGTATTTT	CASSLGRLAGKRTDTQYF
TRBD1	TRBJ1-3	.	TRBV30	TGTGCCAGGGCCCAAACAGGGGGAAGTGGAAACACCATATATTTT	CARAQTGGSGNTIYF
.	TRBJ1-1	.	TRBV10-3	TGTGCCATCAGTGCCCACTCAGGGGACACTGAAGCTTTCTTT	CAISAHSGDTEAFF
.	TRBJ2-7	.	TRBV7-9	TGTGCCAGCAGCCCCTGGGGACAAAGCTCCTACGAGCAGTACTTC	CASSPWGQSSYEQYF
.	TRBJ1-1	.	TRBV6-5	TGTGCCAGCATTAAGGGAGAGACTGAAGCTTTCTTT	CASIKGETEAFF
.	TRBJ2-7	.	TRBV3-1/TRBV3-2	TGTGCCAGCAGCCAAGATTGGGCAAAGCAGTACTTC	CASSQDWAKQYF
TRBD1	TRBJ1-2	.	TRBV5-4	TGTGCCAGCAGCTCGGGACAGAACTATGGCTACACCTTC	CASSSGQNYGYTF
TRBD1	TRBJ1-5	.	TRBV7-2	TGTGCCAGCAGCCTCGTATCGGACAGGCTGAGTCAGCCCCAGCATTTT	CASSLVSDRLSQPQHF
TRBD1	TRBJ1-5	.	TRBV19	TGTGCCAGTAGGGGACAGGGGAATCAGCCCCAGCATTTT	CASRGQGNQPQHF
TRBD1	TRBJ1-2	.	TRBV9	TGTGCCAGCAGTTACCGGGACAGGGGCGCTGGCTACACCTTC	CASSYRDRGAGYTF
TRBD1	TRBJ1-1	few	TRBV5-4	TGTGCCAGCAGCTTATTCTTCGGGACAGCCACTGAAGCTTTCTTT	CASSLFFGTATEAFF
.	TRBJ2-3	many	TRBV5-4	TGTGCCAGCAGCCGAGGGGGGGCCGAGGATACGCAGTATTTT	CASSRGGAEDTQYF
.	TRBJ2-4	.	TRBV4-2	TGTGCCAGCAGTCGTAGCCTCGAAAATAACATTCAGTACTTC	CASSRSLENNIQYF
.	TRBJ2-3	once	TRBV7-9	TGTGCCAGCAGCTTAGGTCCAGGGGCCTACACAGATACGCAGTATTTT	CASSLGPGAYTDTQYF
.	TRBJ1-2	.	TRBV30	TGTGCCTGGGGCCGCAGTTCTGGCTACACCTTC	CAWGRSSGYTF
.	TRBJ1-2	.	TRBV19	TGTGCCAGTAGTTCCCGAGAACACTATGGCTACACCTTC	CASSSREHYGYTF
.	TRBJ2-7	.	TRBV18	TGTGCCAGCTCACCCTCATCGGGGTCCCCCTACGAGCAGTACTTC	CASSPSSGSPYEQYF
.	TRBJ2-1	.	TRBV6-5	TGTGCCAGCAGTTGGGGGCCTCGTGACAATGAGCAGTTCTTC	CASSWGPRDNEQFF
TRBD1	TRBJ1-1	.	TRBV7-9	TGTGCCAGCAGCTTAAGACAGGGGAACACTGAAGCTTTCTTT	CASSLRQGNTEAFF
.	TRBJ2-3	.	TRBV30	TGTGCCTGGAATCAGGGGTTCGGCACAGATACGCAGTATTTT	CAWNQGFGTDTQYF
.	TRBJ1-4	.	TRBV29-1	TGCAGCGTTGAAGAACGTAGAAATGAAAAACTGTTTTTT	CSVEERRNEKLFF
.	TRBJ2-7	.	TRBV28	TGTGCCAGCAGTTCCGGGGGACAGCTAAACTACGAGCAGTACTTC	CASSSGGQLNYEQYF
.	TRBJ1-4	.	TRBV15	TGTGCCACCAGCAGAGGGTTAGAGTCTAATGAAAAACTGTTTTTT	CATSRGLESNEKLFF
.	TRBJ1-3	.	TRBV20-1	TGCAGTGCTAGGGAGGAAAACACCATATATTTT	CSAREENTIYF
.	TRBJ1-2	once	TRBV30	TGTGCCTGGAGGGGAGAAAGAACATCCTATGGCTACACCTTC	CAWRGERTSYGYTF
TRBD1	TRBJ1-1	.	TRBV10-3	TGTGCCACCTCAGGGGGCACTGAAGCTTTCTTT	CATSGGTEAFF
TRBD1	TRBJ1-2	once	TRBV2	TGTGCCAGCAGTCGCACAGGGGGCAAGGGCTACACCTTC	CASSRTGGKGYTF
.	TRBJ1-2	.	TRBV11-2	TGTGCCAGCAGCCTAACAGGCCGAGATGGCTACACCTTC	CASSLTGRDGYTF
.	TRBJ1-6	.	TRBV6-5	TGTGCCAGCAGTTATACAGGTTCACCCCTCCACTTT	CASSYTGSPLHF
TRBD2	TRBJ2-3	.	TRBV27	TGTGCCAGCAGTTCAATAGCGGGGGGGATGGCAGATACGCAGTATTTT	CASSSIAGGMADTQYF
TRBD1	TRBJ2-2	.	TRBV5-1	TGCGCCAGCAGCTTGGCAACAGGGGGCGTTGGCACCGGGGAGCTGTTTTTT	CASSLATGGVGTGELFF
.	TRBJ1-4	.	TRBV12-5	TGTGCTAGTGGCTCCAGGGAGGCTGGCGAAAAACTGTTTTTT	CASGSREAGEKLFF